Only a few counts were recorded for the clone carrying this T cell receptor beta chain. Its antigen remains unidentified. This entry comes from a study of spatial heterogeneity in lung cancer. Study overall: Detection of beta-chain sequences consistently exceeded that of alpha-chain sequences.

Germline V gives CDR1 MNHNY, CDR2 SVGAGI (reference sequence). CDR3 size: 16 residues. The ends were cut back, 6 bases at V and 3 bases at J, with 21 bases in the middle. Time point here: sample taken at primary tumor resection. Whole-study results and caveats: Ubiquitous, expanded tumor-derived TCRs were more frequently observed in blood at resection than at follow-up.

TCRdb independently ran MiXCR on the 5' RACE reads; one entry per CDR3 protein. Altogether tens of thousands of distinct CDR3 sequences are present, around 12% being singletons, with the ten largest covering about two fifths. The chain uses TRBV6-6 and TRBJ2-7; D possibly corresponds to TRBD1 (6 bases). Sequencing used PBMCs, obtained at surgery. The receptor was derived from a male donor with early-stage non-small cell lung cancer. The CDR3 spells CASRLDRGNLFYEQYF. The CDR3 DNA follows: TGTGCCAGCAGGCTGGACAGAGGGAATTTGTTCTACGAGCAGTACTTC.